One sample yielded the 23 T cell receptor beta chains listed below, sequenced in a study of blood T cell repertoires in COVID-19. Sequenced by immunoSEQ multiplex PCR; TCRdb stores in-frame clones only, minus some. Among about 180,000 clones listed, 75% to 90% were seen once. Sequencing was performed on PBMCs or T cells enriched from blood (not recorded which). All receptors derive from a woman between 40 and 55 years old with acute COVID-19.

The chain links TRBV21-1 to TRBJ1-5. TRBV21-1 is noted as a pseudogene. The CDR3 has 15 residues. This chain's CDR3 is CASSKTVGRDQPQHF. The CDR3 region has the DNA TGTGCCAGCAGCAAAACCGTCGGTCGGGATCAGCCCCAGCATTTT.

This clone was counted only a few times. The CDR3 here is CASSISPRERDLREQYF. As DNA, the CDR3 is TGTGCCAGTAGTATATCCCCCCGGGAGCGGGACCTACGCGAGCAGTACTTC. V gene TRBV19 combines with J gene TRBJ2-7; 7 bases are shared with TRBD2. Germline V gene sequence: CDR1 LNHDA, CDR2 SQIVND (reference sequence). The CDR3 length is 17 residues. J was trimmed by 6 bases and V by 2 bases; bases with no gene match: 16.

This sequence joins TRBV27 and TRBJ2-7; D might be TRBD1 (5 bases). The germline V and J ends were trimmed by 2 bases and 4 bases, with 6 bases remaining between them. CDR3 length: 12 amino acids. CDR1 is MNHEY and CDR2 is SMNVEV in the germline V gene (reference sequence). The CDR3 loop is CASSLQGYEQYF. DNA of the CDR3: TGTGCCAGCAGTTTACAGGGTTACGAGCAGTACTTC.

V and J are TRBV2 and TRBJ1-4, with TRBD1 matching over 9 bases. Germline V gene lookup returns CDR1 SNHLY and CDR2 FYNNEI. Trimming removed 1 base from V and 8 bases from J; junction bases left unmatched: 2. CDR3 length equals 14 residues. For the CDR3, the DNA is TGTGCCAGCAGTGAAGACAGGGGGCGCGAAAAACTGTTTTTT. Translated, it gives CASSEDRGREKLFF.

This clone was detected once. The chain combines TRBV7-8 with TRBJ2-3; D might be TRBD1 (5 bases). The CDR3 covers 14 residues. From germline, CDR1 is SGHVS and CDR2 FQNEAQ. The V end lost 3 bases, the J end lost 4 bases, and 11 bases lay between the germline ends. For the CDR3, the DNA is TGTGCCAGCAGCTTCCAGGGCCGGGCAGATACGCAGTATTTT. Protein product: CASSFQGRADTQYF.

The CDR3: CASSQDRLISYEQYF. CDR3 nucleotides: TGTGCCAGCAGCCAAGACCGTCTGATCAGTTACGAGCAGTACTTC. The chain employs TRBV3-1 (or the pseudogene TRBV3-2) and TRBJ2-7; D is undetermined. V was trimmed by 0 bases and J by 4 bases, leaving 13 bases between them. The CDR3 contains 15 residues. Per the germline V gene, CDR1 is LGHDT and CDR2 is YNNKEL (reference sequence).

This rearrangement joins TRBV29-1 to TRBJ2-7; no definite D call. The CDR3 runs to 13 residues. Germline CDR1 reads SQVTM; CDR2 reads ANQGSEA. V lost 1 base and J 6 bases, leaving 13 bases between the germline ends. CDR3 sequence: CSVEVGPGGEQYF. The CDR3 DNA is TGCAGCGTTGAAGTTGGCCCCGGCGGCGAGCAGTACTTC.

V usage is TRBV12-3 or TRBV12-4 and J usage is TRBJ2-2; D unresolved. V lost 6 bases and J 3 bases, leaving 5 bases between the germline ends. This CDR3 region has 12 residues. The DNA of the CDR3 is TGTGCCAGCAGACATGACACCGGGGAGCTGTTTTTT. Translation: CASRHDTGELFF.

This rearrangement joins TRBV7-3 to TRBJ2-3; D is ambiguous. V lost 4 bases, J lost 7 bases, and 33 bases lay in between. This CDR3 spans 20 amino acids. Germline V gene data show CDR1 as SGHTA and CDR2 as FQGTGA. The CDR3 nucleotides are TGTGCCAGCAGCTATATGATTAAGTCCGACACGCAGGAATATCGCAATACGCAGTATTTT. Protein product: CASSYMIKSDTQEYRNTQYF.

The CDR3 is CASSIRTGNYGYTF. CDR3 sequence (DNA): TGTGCCAGCAGTATTCGGACAGGAAACTATGGCTACACCTTC. The rearrangement joins TRBV28 to TRBJ1-2; 7 bases map to TRBD1. This CDR3 has 14 amino acids. From germline, CDR1 is MDHEN and CDR2 SYDVKM. Trimming cost V 5 bases and J 2 bases; bases outside gene matches: 5.

This clone was seen a few times. The chain uses TRBV2 and TRBJ2-1; 8 bases are a match to TRBD2. J was trimmed by 2 bases and V by 6 bases; bases with no gene match: 6. The CDR3 contains 15 residues. CDR1 is SNHLY and CDR2 is FYNNEI in the germline V gene. CDR3 sequence: CASREREKAYNEQFF. Here the CDR3 DNA reads TGTGCCAGCAGGGAGCGGGAGAAGGCCTACAATGAGCAGTTCTTC. Based on the CDR3 plus reference TRBV2 and TRBJ2-1, the full variable domain is EPEVTQTPSHQVTQMGQEVILRCVPISNHLYFYWYRQILGQKVEFLVSFYNNEISEKSEIFDDQFSVERPDGSNFTLKIRSTKLEDSAMYFCASREREKAYNEQFFGPGTRLTVL.

The chain has TRBV9 and TRBJ2-1; tentatively, D is TRBD2 (5 bases). Germline CDR1 is SGDLS and CDR2 is YYNGEE. CDR3 length equals 16 residues. V lost 1 base and J 6 bases, leaving 17 bases between the germline ends. The CDR3 coding sequence is TGTGCCAGCAGCGTAAACCCGACCCGACGGGGCAATGAGCAGTTCTTC. Residues: CASSVNPTRRGNEQFF.

The rearrangement uses TRBV7-9 and TRBJ1-4; maybe TRBD1 (6 bases). The CDR3 loop spans 19 amino acids. Germline CDR1 is SEHNR and CDR2 is FQNEAQ (reference sequence). V was pared by 3 bases and J by 0 bases, with 20 bases between. The CDR3 bases are TGTGCCAGCAGCTTCGGGACGACAGGAGGCTGGGCAACTAATGAAAAACTGTTTTTT. The encoded protein is CASSFGTTGGWATNEKLFF.

This rearrangement joins TRBV19 to TRBJ2-7, with 8 bases lining up with TRBD1. CDR1 is LNHDA, CDR2 SQIVND, per germline (reference sequence). V shed 5 bases and J 3 bases; nucleotides not matched to a gene: 9. The CDR3 covers 15 residues. The CDR3 is CASSPGTGSRYEQYF. The CDR3 nucleotides are TGTGCCAGTAGTCCCGGGACAGGCTCCCGCTACGAGCAGTACTTC.

The chain recombines TRBV28 with TRBJ1-6; D is unresolved. The germline V and J ends were trimmed by 7 bases and 7 bases, with 11 bases remaining between them. The CDR3 spans 13 residues. From germline, CDR1 is MDHEN and CDR2 SYDVKM. In nucleotides, the CDR3 is TGTGCCAGCAATTCCGGGAAGAATTCACCCCTCCACTTT. Translating gives CASNSGKNSPLHF.

The rearrangement joins TRBV9 to TRBJ2-3; the match to TRBD2 covers 9 bases. With V trimmed by 4 bases and J by 4 bases, 7 bases remained unmatched. Per the germline V gene, CDR1 is SGDLS and CDR2 is YYNGEE. The CDR3 loop spans 15 amino acids. The CDR3 coding sequence is TGTGCCAGCAGCCAATACGGCGGGAGGGCAGATACGCAGTATTTT. It yields the protein CASSQYGGRADTQYF.

The chain uses TRBV18 and TRBJ2-7, with 12 bases that match TRBD1. Per the germline V gene, CDR1 is KGHSH and CDR2 is LQKENI. The V gene end was trimmed by 4 bases and the J gene end by 5 bases; junction bases not matched to a gene: 9. The CDR3 runs to 16 residues. CDR3 protein: CASSQSPGQGAHEQYF. The CDR3 DNA sequence: TGTGCCAGCTCACAATCTCCGGGACAGGGGGCCCACGAGCAGTACTTC.

This chain links TRBV18 with TRBJ1-5; TRBD1 aligns across 7 bases. The CDR3 sequence is 14 residues long. V was pared by 6 bases and J by 3 bases, with 5 bases of the junction left unmatched. The germline CDR1 and CDR2 sequences are KGHSH and LQKENI. The CDR3 DNA is TGTGCCAGCTCCGGGGACAGATTCAATCAGCCCCAGCATTTT. This codes for CASSGDRFNQPQHF.

This clone showed up many times. At one boundary the junction diverges from the germline segment, which might be a read error. The V call is TRBV6-5, the J call TRBJ2-7; TRBD2 is a possible D gene (7 bases). Germline V gene lookup returns CDR1 MNHEY and CDR2 SVGAGI. The CDR3 contains 14 residues. This CDR3 is CASSDSRGADEQYF. Here the CDR3 DNA reads TGTGCCAGCAGTGACTCCCGGGGGGCTGACGAGCAGTACTTC.

The chain recombines TRBV25-1 with TRBJ1-2; D might be TRBD1 (6 bases). Germline V lookup: CDR1 MGHDK, CDR2 SYGVNS. Trimming took off 6 bases at V and 2 bases at J, with 10 bases between the two ends. The CDR3 is 13 residues long. The CDR3 DNA reads as TGTGCCAGCAGACCAGGACAGAACTATGGCTACACCTTC. This encodes CASRPGQNYGYTF.

The chain joins TRBV15 to TRBJ2-2, with D perhaps matching TRBD1 (6 bases). CDR3 length: 15 residues. Germline CDR1 LNHNV, CDR2 YYDKDF (reference sequence). V shed 1 base and J shed 3 bases, with 9 bases lying between them. In DNA, the CDR3 is TGTGCCACCAGCAGAGTATCAGGGGACACCGGGGAGCTGTTTTTT. It encodes CATSRVSGDTGELFF.

The rearrangement joins TRBV29-1 to TRBJ2-7, with TRBD1 matching 9 bases. V gave up 6 bases and J gave up 0 bases; unmatched junction bases: 9. Germline V CDR1 and CDR2: SQVTM, ANQGSEA. The CDR3 sequence is 15 residues long. The CDR3 spells CSVLGQGLPSYEQYF. The CDR3 region has the DNA TGCAGCGTCCTCGGACAGGGGCTACCCTCCTACGAGCAGTACTTC.

The rearrangement joins TRBV19 to TRBJ1-3, with D unclear. The V end lost 5 bases, the J end lost 4 bases, and 9 bases lay between the germline ends. CDR3 length equals 13 residues. The V gene's germline CDR1 is LNHDA and CDR2 SQIVND (reference sequence). CDR3 residues: CASSPREGNTIYF. In nucleotides, the CDR3 is TGTGCCAGTAGTCCACGAGAAGGAAACACCATATATTTT.